This TCR beta chain was identified during a study of PD-L1 blockade in urothelial cancer listed by TCRdb under 2017. Looking at the study overall: Therapy was started in about 2014 for all patients, and atezolizumab 1,200 mg was administered intravenously every 3 weeks. Blood samples gave median yields of roughly 150,000 T cells and approximately 80,000 unique TCRs, along with a median clonality of around 0.08. Patients had an ECOG performance status of 0 or 1 and had received between 0 and 3 prior chemotherapy regimens. Pretreatment blood TCR-seq was available for about 27 patients, at least one posttreatment blood collection was obtained for approximately 25 patients, and tumor TCR-seq was available for approximately 25 patients. Pretreatment tumor samples, along with matched peripheral blood serially collected before and after atezolizumab treatment, were subjected to TCR sequencing. Blood samples were analyzed at two time points: 3 weeks after treatment start (second dose) and 6 weeks after treatment start. In the same patients, pretreatment tumors underwent whole exome sequencing and RNA sequencing in addition to TCR sequencing. The study, an exploratory multi-omic analysis, examined somatic, immune and clinical correlates of response to PD-L1 blockade with atezolizumab in urothelial cancer. Fewer than ten patients achieved durable clinical benefit and approximately 20 did not. Durable clinical benefit was defined as a progression-free survival longer than 6 months, and TCR features were additionally tested against progression-free survival and overall survival. About nine tenths of the roughly 30 patients were males with bladder-origin urothelial cancer, and about 65% of the roughly 30 reported a prior smoking history.

The intended sense of this specimen's time point label: pretreatment peripheral blood. A total of 25 to 30 patients with locally advanced or metastatic urothelial carcinoma, treated at Memorial Sloan Kettering on a trial protocol, made up the cohort. Peripheral blood mononuclear cells were collected pretreatment and during treatment, with between 1 and 8 total time points obtained per patient. The Qiagen DNeasy Blood extraction kit was used to purify genomic DNA from total PBMCs and tumor samples. Collected pretreatment and during treatment, PBMCs were isolated and stored as previously described. This clone occurred a few times. The antigen it recognizes is unknown. There are no base qualities to consult, and no much larger clone falls within one base. Reading the germline V gene (reference sequence) gives CDR1 LNHDA and CDR2 SQIVND. At the junction V is shortened by 1 base and J by 3 bases, with 10 bases in between. The CDR3 runs 15 amino acids, cysteine and phenylalanine included. The retained sequence is limited to the CDR3, 45 bases, with the frame set at the first base.

Study-wide findings and limitations: A pretreatment peripheral blood TCR clonality below the median was linked to improved progression-free and overall survival. At 3 weeks after the start of treatment, tumor-associated TCR clones in peripheral blood had expanded more in patients with durable benefit (n of about 21, p = 0.022). Small sample size (n of about 30) and many exploratory analyses mean the results are intended to be hypothesis-generating.

To estimate absolute template abundance from read counts, synthetic TCR analog templates were spiked into each PCR. Using the immunoSEQ assay, TCRbeta CDR3 regions were amplified from genomic DNA with bias-controlled V and J gene primers. Sequencing of rearranged TCRbeta segments was done at approximately 20X coverage. The paper's data handling went like this. Clustering was used to correct sequencing errors, and CDR3s were annotated against IMGT so that V, D and J genes could be assigned. Only productive TCRbeta rearrangements were used in downstream analyses, excluding out-of-frame or stop-codon sequences. Clonality was calculated as one minus the Shannon entropy normalized by the log of the number of unique productive sequences. Fisher's exact test with Benjamini-Hochberg correction, using a cutoff of adjusted p below 0.01, was how clones that differed between time points or between blood and tumor were identified. Drawn from immuneACCESS, this table holds only the in-frame rearrangements with V and J called that TCRdb kept. Clones are partly lost; checked studies trace under half to an unresolved V gene and leave the rest unexplained. V, J and clone size are those of that table, while D and trimming were read from the DNA. The sample table shows around 71,000 clones, and around four fifths are seen once. The ten largest clones capture about 6.9% of the sample.

Sample: PBMCs, taken around atezolizumab (anti-PD-L1) treatment. This chain is built from TRBV19 and TRBJ1-5, with the D gene not clear enough to name. This sequence originates from a man in his forties with urothelial cancer. The CDR3 region: CASSIGATHNQPQHF. The sequenced DNA is TGTGCCAGTAGTATAGGGGCTACACACAATCAGCCCCAGCATTTT.